One and the same sample provided the 10 T cell receptor beta chains below, sequenced in a study of cytomegalovirus exposure and HLA in healthy donors. A multiplex PCR was run with 60 Vbeta primers and 13 Jbeta primers. Method: immunoSEQ multiplex PCR; TCRdb's copy keeps in-frame clones and lacks some. The sample records 200,000 or so clones, about four fifths being singletons. What was sequenced was PBMCs. Source of these receptors: a boy aged 10-17 years in good health and CMV-seronegative.

In its sample, this clone was seen a few times. The CDR3 DNA reads TGTGCCACTGAACGGGACAGGGGGCAGCCCCAGCATTTT. Amino acid sequence: CATERDRGQPQHF. The gene calls are TRBV10-3 and TRBJ1-5, with 11 nucleotides matching TRBD1. V shed 10 bases, J shed 7 bases, and the junction held 6 bases outside the gene matches. From germline, CDR1 is ENHRY and CDR2 SYGVKD. CDR3 length equals 13 residues.

The rearrangement joins TRBV6-5 to TRBJ2-7; 7 bases agree with TRBD2. The V gene's germline CDR1 is MNHEY and CDR2 SVGAGI. The V gene end was trimmed by 9 bases and the J gene end by 0 bases; junction bases not matched to a gene: 5. The CDR3 is 13 amino acids. For the CDR3, the DNA is TGTGCCAGTGGGGGAGGGAACTCCTACGAGCAGTACTTC. Its translation: CASGGGNSYEQYF.

A single count supports this clone. The chain recombines TRBV11-3 with TRBJ1-1; tentative D call: TRBD1 (6 bases). This CDR3 comprises 13 residues. Trimming removed 5 bases from V and 3 bases from J, with 10 bases in between. Looked up from germline, CDR1 is SGHNT and CDR2 is YENEEA. CDR3 bases: TGTGCCAGCAGCATTGGACAGCACACTGAAGCTTTCTTT. Its protein product is CASSIGQHTEAFF.

The chain employs TRBV27 and TRBJ2-2; 7 bases are a match to TRBD1. J gave up 4 bases and V 0 bases, and 2 bases lay outside the gene matches. The CDR3 extends over 15 amino acids. Looked up from germline, CDR1 is MNHEY and CDR2 is SMNVEV (reference sequence). The CDR3 protein is CASSLSGTVTGELFF. DNA for the CDR3: TGTGCCAGCAGTTTATCAGGGACAGTCACCGGGGAGCTGTTTTTT.

This chain uses TRBV11-1 with TRBJ2-7, with D perhaps TRBD1 (6 bases). V lost 5 bases and J lost 0, with 14 bases in between. Per germline, CDR1 SGHAT and CDR2 FQDESV (reference sequence). This CDR3 has 15 amino acids. The DNA for the CDR3 is TGTGCCAGCAGCCCGGACGGGACACTCTCCTACGAGCAGTACTTC. Its translation: CASSPDGTLSYEQYF.

The chain is built from TRBV7-6 and TRBJ2-5; weak D call: TRBD2 (5 bases). The V and J ends lost 5 bases and 0 bases respectively, with 10 bases between them. The CDR3 consists of 14 residues. The V gene's germline CDR1 is SGHVS and CDR2 FNYEAQ. The CDR3: CASSRGQDQETQYF. The CDR3 DNA reads as TGTGCCAGCAGCCGCGGGCAGGACCAAGAGACCCAGTACTTC. The whole variable domain, filled in from reference TRBV7-6 and TRBJ2-5, reads GAGVSQSPRYKVTKRGQDVALRCDPISGHVSLYWYRQALGQGPEFLTYFNYEAQQDKSGLPNDRFSAERPEGSISTLTIQRTEQRDSAMYRCASSRGQDQETQYFGPGTRLLVL.

The rearrangement joins TRBV30 to TRBJ1-5, with a tentative D call TRBD1 (5 bases). CDR3 length: 13 residues. Deletions cut 0 bases from V and 5 bases from J, with 8 bases between. Germline values: CDR1 GTSNPN, CDR2 SVGIG (reference sequence). The CDR3 sequence: CAWSVGRDQPQHF. The CDR3 DNA sequence: TGTGCCTGGAGTGTAGGCAGGGATCAGCCCCAGCATTTT.

The CDR3 region has the DNA TGTGCCAGCAGTGAAACGGTTTTGAGTAGCTATGGCTACACCTTC. As protein: CASSETVLSSYGYTF. The V call is TRBV6-1, the J call TRBJ1-2; D is unclear. V gave up 2 bases and J gave up 4 bases, with 14 bases separating them. This CDR3 is built from 15 residues. Germline-derived CDR1 and CDR2 are MNHNS and SASEGT.

The V call is TRBV18, the J call TRBJ1-4; no clear D gene. Trimming removed 6 bases at V and 4 bases at J, with 21 bases between. This CDR3 spans 17 amino acids. Germline V gene sequence: CDR1 KGHSH, CDR2 LQKENI. The CDR3 coding sequence is TGTGCCAGCTCGCCCCTAGCCGCATCGGGCCTTAATGAAAAACTGTTTTTT. It translates to CASSPLAASGLNEKLFF.

The chain combines TRBV6-6 with TRBJ2-1; no clear D gene. The V end was cut by 7 bases, the J end by 6 bases, with 13 bases between. The germline V gene encodes CDR1 MNHNY and CDR2 SVGAGI (reference sequence). The CDR3 covers 13 residues. DNA of the CDR3: TGTGCCAGCACCGCCAGCGACGCCAATGAGCAGTTCTTC. Amino acid sequence: CASTASDANEQFF.